The T cell receptor (beta chain) under discussion was sequenced for a study of memory CD4+ T cells and cytomegalovirus serostatus. Turning to the study itself: Healthy Belgian adult donors included under ten CMV-positive and fewer than 25 CMV-negative people. General study findings and limits: Suggested: most of the CMV-linked TCR signature lies in CD4+ memory cells.

The germline V and J ends were trimmed by 0 bases and 5 bases, with 7 bases remaining between them. The CDR3 spans 12 residues. Germline CDR1 and CDR2: SQVTM and ANQGSEA. This clone appeared a few times. Its antigen remains unidentified. Single viable CD3+CD4+CD8-CD45RO+ cells were sorted as the memory CD4+ T cells. Produced via immunoSEQ multiplex PCR; TCRdb's table is partial and in-frame only. The sample yields over 60,000 clones, around 77% seen once. This clonotype originated in an adult in good health and CMV-seronegative. The source material was memory CD4+ T cells from blood. The rearrangement uses TRBV29-1 and TRBJ1-1; D remains unclear. CDR3 bases: TGCAGCGTTGAAGATTTGTGGACTGAAGCTTTCTTT. Its translation: CSVEDLWTEAFF. The whole variable domain, filled in from reference TRBV29-1 and TRBJ1-1, reads SAVISQKPSRDICQRGTSLTIQCQVDSQVTMMFWYRQQPGQSLTLIATANQGSEATYESGFVIDKFPISRPNLTFSTLTVSNMSPEDSSIYLCSVEDLWTEAFFGQGTRLTVV.